The 22 T cell receptor beta chains presented below share a single source sample, sequenced in a study of control samples from healthy donors and cancer patients. Clones were read by immunoSEQ multiplex PCR, and TCRdb kept only the in-frame ones, dropping some. The repertoire holds 130,000 or so clones, with around 92% as singletons. Sequencing input: blood. Every receptor here comes from a woman between 50 and 59 years old in good health.

The rearrangement joins TRBV10-2 to TRBJ1-6; D gene uncertain. This CDR3 spans 16 amino acids. V was clipped by 4 bases and J by 6 bases, with 16 bases between them. The V gene's germline CDR1 is WSHSY and CDR2 SAAADI. The CDR3 here is CASSVGGRISNSPLHF. For the CDR3, the DNA is TGCGCCAGCAGTGTAGGAGGGAGAATCAGTAATTCACCCCTCCACTTT.

The gene calls are TRBV7-8 and TRBJ1-5, with D possibly being TRBD1 (6 bases). Trimming cost V 1 base and J 7 bases, with 8 bases left between them. This CDR3 has 13 residues. Germline CDR1 is SGHVS and CDR2 is FQNEAQ. The CDR3 nucleotides are TGTGCCAGCAGCTTAGACAGGGACCAGCCCCAGCATTTT. Protein: CASSLDRDQPQHF.

The V gene is TRBV6-5, the J gene TRBJ2-5; 7 bases line up with TRBD2. CDR3 length equals 13 residues. V was clipped by 2 bases and J by 5 bases; unmatched bases: 2. Germline V gives CDR1 MNHEY, CDR2 SVGAGI. The CDR3 nucleotides are TGTGCCAGCAGTTACAGGCGGGGGGAGACCCAGTACTTC. Translation gives CASSYRRGETQYF.

The chain combines TRBV29-1 with TRBJ2-3; 7 nucleotides agree with TRBD2. Germline V CDR1 and CDR2: SQVTM, ANQGSEA. The CDR3 covers 14 residues. The V segment lost 4 bases and the J segment 3 bases; nucleotides outside the gene matches: 7. DNA of the CDR3: TGCAGCGTTGCGGAAGCGGGACGGACAGATACGCAGTATTTT. It yields the protein CSVAEAGRTDTQYF.

This rearrangement joins TRBV19 to TRBJ1-2; TRBD1 agrees at 9 bases. V was pared by 5 bases and J by 4 bases, with 5 bases of the junction left unmatched. The CDR3 is 14 amino acids. CDR1 and CDR2 (germline): LNHDA, SQIVND (reference sequence). The CDR3 sequence is CASSVTGGSYGYTF. The CDR3 nucleotides are TGTGCCAGTAGTGTCACAGGGGGCAGCTATGGCTACACCTTC.

This clone appeared once. The V call is TRBV6-5, the J call TRBJ2-7, with D perhaps being TRBD1 or TRBD2 (5 bases each). The germline gives CDR1 MNHEY, CDR2 SVGAGI. CDR3 length equals 15 residues. The V end lost 5 bases, the J end lost 4 bases, and 18 bases lay between the germline ends. The CDR3 DNA follows: TGTGCCAGCAGTCCCGGGACGGGCCCGGGGTACGAGCAGTACTTC. Translation: CASSPGTGPGYEQYF.

This clone came up a few times. V gene TRBV6-5 combines with J gene TRBJ1-1; 7 bases align to TRBD1. The junction had 5 bases not matched to a gene; V was cut back by 0 bases and J by 1 base. This CDR3 has 16 residues. Per germline, CDR1 MNHEY and CDR2 SVGAGI. CDR3 in amino acids: CASSYSSRTGNTEAFF. CDR3 in DNA: TGTGCCAGCAGTTACTCGAGCCGGACAGGGAACACTGAAGCTTTCTTT.

This rearrangement joins TRBV7-9 to TRBJ2-3; D is ambiguous. Germline CDR1 and CDR2: SEHNR and FQNEAQ (reference sequence). The CDR3 consists of 12 residues. Deletions cut 8 bases from V and 5 bases from J, with 11 bases between. CDR3 DNA sequence: TGTGCCAGCCCGAGCGTAGGAGATACGCAGTATTTT. Its protein is CASPSVGDTQYF.

This clone was counted between two and nine times. This rearrangement joins TRBV5-1 to TRBJ2-7; 15 positions agree with TRBD2. The V segment lost 4 bases and the J segment 7 bases; nucleotides outside the gene matches: 9. Germline V CDR1 and CDR2: SGHRS, YFSETQ. This CDR3 has 16 amino acids. The DNA of the CDR3 is TGCGCCAGCAGCCCGCGGCAGGGACTAGCGGGAGGTGAGCAGTACTTC. It codes for CASSPRQGLAGGEQYF.

This chain links TRBV19 with TRBJ1-5; D not resolved. Trimming cost V 3 bases and J 5 bases, with 11 bases left between them. The CDR3 has 14 residues. Germline V lookup: CDR1 LNHDA, CDR2 SQIVND (reference sequence). CDR3 nucleotides: TGTGCCAGTAGTATGGACCTCCCCGATCAGCCCCAGCATTTT. This encodes CASSMDLPDQPQHF.

The chain joins TRBV19 to TRBJ1-1; D ambiguous. CDR1 LNHDA and CDR2 SQIVND come from the germline V gene (reference sequence). V shed 5 bases and J shed 0 bases, with 7 bases lying between them. This CDR3 region has 13 residues. CDR3 amino acids: CASSGVMNTEAFF. The CDR3 DNA is TGTGCCAGTAGTGGGGTAATGAACACTGAAGCTTTCTTT.

The chain uses TRBV28 and TRBJ1-2; D uncertain. CDR3 length: 11 residues. Trimming left V 7 bases short and J 7 bases short, with 10 bases between. Germline V gene data show CDR1 as MDHEN and CDR2 as SYDVKM. DNA of the CDR3: TGTGCCAGCAACGATTTTTTTGGCTACACCTTC. It encodes CASNDFFGYTF.

This rearrangement joins TRBV5-1 to TRBJ2-3, with TRBD2 matching 12 bases. The V and J ends lost 5 bases and 4 bases, in that order; junction bases with no gene match: 2. Germline CDR1 is SGHRS and CDR2 is YFSETQ. The CDR3 contains 14 residues. CDR3 coding DNA: TGCGCCAGCAGGACTAGCGGGAGCGCAGATACGCAGTATTTT. Protein: CASRTSGSADTQYF.

The rearrangement uses TRBV29-1 and TRBJ1-3; D perhaps matches TRBD1 (6 bases). This CDR3 spans 13 amino acids. Germline CDR1 SQVTM, CDR2 ANQGSEA. V lost 6 bases and J 2 bases, leaving 11 bases between the germline ends. The CDR3 sequence is CSVQGQTGNTIYF. Here the CDR3 DNA reads TGCAGCGTGCAGGGACAAACTGGAAACACCATATATTTT.

This chain connects TRBV5-1 to TRBJ2-5, with 14 nucleotides matching TRBD2. The J segment lost 4 bases and the V segment lost 4 bases, leaving 6 bases of the junction unmatched. The CDR3 contains 16 residues. The germline gives CDR1 SGHRS, CDR2 YFSETQ. Here the CDR3 DNA reads TGCGCCAGCAGCCCCCTGACTAGCGGGGGGGCAGAGACCCAGTACTTC. Translation: CASSPLTSGGAETQYF.

The chain uses TRBV18 and TRBJ2-7; 7 nucleotides line up with TRBD1. The CDR3 is 14 residues long. The V gene end was trimmed by 5 bases and the J gene end by 6 bases; junction bases not matched to a gene: 10. Germline CDR1 is KGHSH and CDR2 is LQKENI. The CDR3 nucleotides are TGTGCCAGCTCATCCGGGACAGTGTTTCCCGAGCAGTACTTC. Protein sequence: CASSSGTVFPEQYF.

The V gene is TRBV19, the J gene TRBJ2-4; 12 bases line up with TRBD1. Germline CDR1 reads LNHDA; CDR2 reads SQIVND (reference sequence). There are 17 residues in the CDR3. J lost 4 bases, V lost 3 bases, and 7 bases had no gene match. The DNA of the CDR3 is TGTGCCAGTAGTATGGCCCGGGACAGGGGGCAGAAAAACATTCAGTACTTC. As protein: CASSMARDRGQKNIQYF.

V and J are TRBV5-1 and TRBJ1-1, with D possibly being TRBD1 (5 bases). Germline lookup yields CDR1 SGHRS and CDR2 YFSETQ. Trimming took 4 bases from V and 4 from J, leaving 23 bases between them. This CDR3 has 17 amino acids. CDR3 region: CASSPTTGGGTGTEAFF. The CDR3 DNA reads TGCGCCAGCAGCCCTACCACTGGCGGGGGGACGGGCACTGAAGCTTTCTTT.

This clone was seen a single time. The J gene is TRBJ2-3, the V gene TRBV7-2; D call uncertain. In germline, CDR1 is SGHTA, CDR2 FQGNSA. The V end was cut by 5 bases, the J end by 0 bases, with 6 bases between. The CDR3 has 13 amino acids. The CDR3 reads CASSPPSTDTQYF. CDR3 sequence (DNA): TGTGCCAGCAGCCCCCCAAGCACAGATACGCAGTATTTT.

The chain recombines TRBV5-1 with TRBJ2-1; maybe TRBD2 (5 bases). The CDR3 totals 15 residues. Germline values: CDR1 SGHRS, CDR2 YFSETQ. V lost 0 bases, J lost 9 bases, and 16 bases lay in between. The CDR3 is CASSLVGGRGVEQFF. DNA for the CDR3: TGCGCCAGCAGCTTGGTTGGTGGTCGGGGAGTTGAGCAGTTCTTC.

The genes are TRBV4-1 and TRBJ1-1, with D possibly TRBD1 on 5 matching bases. The V end was cut by 3 bases, the J end by 1 base, with 12 bases between. The length of the CDR3 is 15 residues. Per the germline V gene, CDR1 is MGHRA and CDR2 is YSYEKL. The CDR3 DNA follows: TGCGCCAGCAGCCAGGAAGGACACCAGAACACTGAAGCTTTCTTT. Its translation is CASSQEGHQNTEAFF.

This clone has only one observation. The CDR3: CASSFTRTGENYEQYF. The DNA of the CDR3 is TGCGCCAGCAGCTTCACCCGGACAGGGGAAAACTACGAGCAGTACTTC. The chain is built from TRBV5-1 and TRBJ2-7, with TRBD1 identical over 9 bases. The ends lost 2 bases at V and 3 bases at J; junction bases unmatched: 9. The CDR3 runs 16 residues. Germline V gives CDR1 SGHRS, CDR2 YFSETQ.